The clone carrying this TCR beta chain came up once. Trimming took off 3 bases at V and 4 bases at J, with 13 bases between the two ends. From germline, CDR1 is SGHNT and CDR2 YYREEE (reference sequence). This CDR3 has 14 residues. The entry originates in a study of shared clonotypes between healthy human individuals. Study details: Each donor had three CD4 naive, three CD4 memory, two CD8 naive and one CD8 memory plate.

The assay was immunoSEQ multiplex PCR, and TCRdb's table has in-frame clones only and misses some. The table has about 980,000 clones, more than 75% seen once. The material sequenced was memory CD4+ T cells sorted from blood. Subset defined: CD45RA-negative fraction. V gene TRBV5-4 combines with J gene TRBJ2-5; the D gene is possibly TRBD1 (5 bases). The clonotype comes from a man aged 18-30 years in good health. In DNA, the CDR3 is TGTGCCAGCAGCTCGCAGGGTTCTCTAGAGACCCAGTACTTC. Its translation: CASSSQGSLETQYF.